The source of this T cell receptor beta chain is a study of T cells after posttransplantation cyclophosphamide. Study-wide points: Blood and skin or GI T cell repertoires showed limited TRB overlap. Later blood repertoires were often dominated by clones from the donor CD8+ memory compartment. TRB clonality was highly associated with recipient CMV seropositivity and reactivation.

Profiling relied on immunoSEQ multiplex PCR, and the TCRdb table lists in-frame clones only, not all of them. Counted here are 45,000 or so clones, roughly nine tenths occurring once; the ten biggest clones make up around 3.1%. The CDR3 sequence is 19 residues long. J was trimmed by 7 bases and V by 5 bases; bases with no gene match: 18. The germline V gene encodes CDR1 SQVTM and CDR2 ANQGSEA. Details on this clone: Its target is unknown.

The sample taken for sequencing was PBMCs. The J gene is TRBJ1-6, the V gene TRBV29-1, with 12 bases aligning to TRBD1. The sequence derives from a woman aged 50 to 60 in good health and a related stem cell transplant donor. The CDR3 spells CSVQVPGQGADLGNSPLHF. The CDR3, as DNA: TGCAGCGTTCAAGTCCCGGGACAGGGGGCCGACCTAGGGAATTCACCCCTCCACTTT.